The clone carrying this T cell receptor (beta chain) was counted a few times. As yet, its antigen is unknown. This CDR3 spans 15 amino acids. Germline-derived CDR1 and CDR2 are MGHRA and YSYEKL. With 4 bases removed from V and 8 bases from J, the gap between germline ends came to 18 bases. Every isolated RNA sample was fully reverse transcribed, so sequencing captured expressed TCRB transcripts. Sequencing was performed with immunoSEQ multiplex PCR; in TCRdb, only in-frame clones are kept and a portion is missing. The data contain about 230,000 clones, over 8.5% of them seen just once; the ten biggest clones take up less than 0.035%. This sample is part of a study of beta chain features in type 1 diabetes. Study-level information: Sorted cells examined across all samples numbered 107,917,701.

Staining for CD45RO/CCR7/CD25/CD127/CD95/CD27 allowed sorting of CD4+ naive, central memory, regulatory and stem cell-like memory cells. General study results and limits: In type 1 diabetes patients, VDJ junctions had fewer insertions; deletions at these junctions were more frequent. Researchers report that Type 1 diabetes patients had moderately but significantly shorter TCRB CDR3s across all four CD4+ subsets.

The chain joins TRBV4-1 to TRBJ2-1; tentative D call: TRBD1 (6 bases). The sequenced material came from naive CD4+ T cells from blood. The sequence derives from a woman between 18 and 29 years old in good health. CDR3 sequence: CASSPKTGFVDEQFF. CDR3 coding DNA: TGCGCCAGCAGCCCAAAGACAGGTTTCGTGGATGAGCAGTTCTTC.